This T cell receptor beta chain emerged from a study of T cell repertoires in cytomegalovirus infection. Notes on this clonotype: Its antigen is currently unknown.

Study-wide results and limits: Cumulated frequencies of public TCR beta families served to identify carriers of CMV plus the relevant HLA. Ex vivo, HLA-C-restricted CMV-specific TCR beta clonotypes prevailed over the rest of the response.

Each CDR3 protein is one row after TCRdb ran MiXCR on the reads. In the table there are over 250,000 distinct CDR3 sequences, around 20% of which are singletons. Here the sequenced sample was cultured PBMCs, taken from culture after CMV antigen stimulation. The TCR was taken from a human donor in good health (CMV status not recorded). Some clones in this sample may be carry-over from other donors' samples.

In DNA, the CDR3 is TGTGCCAGCAGCTTACCCGGACTAGCGGGAGCCCGGTCGGGTAATGAGCAGTTCTTC. This translates into CASSLPGLAGARSGNEQFF. V usage is TRBV7-8 and J usage is TRBJ2-1; 13 bases map to TRBD2. CDR3 length equals 19 residues. The ends lost 2 bases at V and 7 bases at J; junction bases unmatched: 14. Germline assignment: CDR1 SGHVS and CDR2 FQNEAQ.